This TCR beta chain was recorded in a study of cytomegalovirus exposure and HLA in healthy donors. The germline V and J ends were trimmed by 1 base and 1 base, with 10 bases remaining between them. CDR1 LNHDA and CDR2 SQIVND come from the germline V gene (reference sequence). This CDR3 contains 16 residues. Primers: 60 Vbeta forward and 13 Jbeta reverse. TCRdb's copy holds only in-frame clones and misses some; the assay was immunoSEQ multiplex PCR. The profile covers some 120,000 clones, with around three quarters appearing a single time and roughly 2% taken by the ten largest. The rearrangement joins TRBV19 to TRBJ2-2; D perhaps matches TRBD2 (5 bases). This clonotype was obtained from a man between 18 and 29 years old in good health and CMV-seronegative. The material sequenced was PBMCs. DNA of the CDR3: TGTGCCAGTAGTATAGGGCCAGCGGTGAACACCGGGGAGCTGTTTTTT. This translates into CASSIGPAVNTGELFF.